Below are 27 T cell receptor beta chains sequenced from a single sample in a study of T cell changes during pregnancy in multiple sclerosis. Sequenced by immunoSEQ multiplex PCR; TCRdb stores in-frame clones only, minus some. The sample yields 60,000 to 90,000 clones, more than 85% seen once. The specimen comprised peripheral blood, sampled in the first trimester of pregnancy. The receptors were gathered from a female donor in good health, enrolled as a control in a pregnancy study.

This sequence joins TRBV28 and TRBJ2-7, with 9 positions matching TRBD1. Germline CDR1 and CDR2: MDHEN and SYDVKM. V was pared by 3 bases and J by 5 bases, with 8 bases of the junction left unmatched. The CDR3 length is 15 residues. DNA of the CDR3: TGTGCCAGCAGTTTGGCGGGACAGGGTATCCACGAGCAGTACTTC. Protein: CASSLAGQGIHEQYF.

The chain recombines TRBV19 with TRBJ2-3; 8 bases are a match to TRBD2. Germline assignment: CDR1 LNHDA and CDR2 SQIVND (reference sequence). This CDR3 has 16 residues. V was pared by 6 bases and J by 2 bases, with 10 bases of the junction left unmatched. CDR3 sequence: CASRPGLGGSTDTQYF. Written as DNA, the CDR3 is TGTGCCAGTAGACCGGGACTAGGCGGGTCCACAGATACGCAGTATTTT.

V is TRBV6-6 and J is TRBJ2-3, with 10 positions matching TRBD1. CDR3 length: 16 residues. Germline CDR1 is MNHNY and CDR2 is SVGAGI (reference sequence). V shed 4 bases, J shed 1 base, and the junction held 5 bases outside the gene matches. CDR3 protein: CASSSDRGSGTDTQYF. The CDR3 DNA is TGTGCCAGCAGTTCGGACAGGGGGTCGGGCACAGATACGCAGTATTTT.

The chain has TRBV29-1 and TRBJ1-3; D is ambiguous. CDR1 and CDR2 (germline): SQVTM, ANQGSEA. V lost 1 base and J 4 bases, leaving 8 bases between the germline ends. CDR3 size: 13 residues. CDR3 in amino acids: CSVEGEDGNTIYF. As DNA, the CDR3 is TGCAGCGTTGAAGGGGAGGACGGAAACACCATATATTTT.

The rearrangement links TRBV6-1 to TRBJ1-5, with TRBD1 as a possible D gene (5 bases). This CDR3 has 13 amino acids. Trimming removed 3 bases at V and 5 bases at J, with 8 bases between. CDR1 and CDR2 from the germline V gene are MNHNS and SASEGT. This chain's CDR3 is CASSDRADQPQHF. The CDR3 DNA follows: TGTGCCAGCAGTGACAGGGCGGATCAGCCCCAGCATTTT.

The V and J genes are TRBV6-6 and TRBJ2-7, with TRBD1 matching over 9 bases. Looked up from germline, CDR1 is MNHNY and CDR2 is SVGAGI (reference sequence). Trimming removed 1 base from V and 8 bases from J; junction bases left unmatched: 12. The CDR3 spans 16 residues. CDR3 region: CASSYFLGTGLIQQYF. CDR3 sequence (DNA): TGTGCCAGCAGTTACTTCCTGGGGACAGGGTTAATTCAGCAGTACTTC.

The rearrangement uses TRBV7-9 and TRBJ2-7; the D is unclear. Trimming cost V 5 bases and J 6 bases, with 14 bases left between them. CDR1 SEHNR and CDR2 FQNEAQ come from the germline V gene (reference sequence). The CDR3 is 13 residues long. The CDR3 region is CASSLGQRSEQYF. The DNA of the CDR3 is TGTGCCAGCAGCCTAGGGCAAAGGAGCGAGCAGTACTTC. The whole variable domain, filled in from reference TRBV7-9 and TRBJ2-7, reads DTGVSQNPRHKITKRGQNVTFRCDPISEHNRLYWYRQTLGQGPEFLTYFQNEAQLEKSRLLSDRFSAERPKGSFSTLEIQRTEQGDSAMYLCASSLGQRSEQYFGPGTRLTVT.

V usage is TRBV5-1 and J usage is TRBJ1-1; 7 bases are shared with TRBD1. The trim removed 7 bases at V and 3 bases at J, leaving 9 bases unmatched. The V gene's germline CDR1 is SGHRS and CDR2 YFSETQ. The CDR3 has 14 residues. The CDR3 region is CASLPGTEDTEAFF. The CDR3, as DNA: TGCGCCAGCCTACCCGGGACAGAAGACACTGAAGCTTTCTTT.

This chain connects TRBV5-4 to TRBJ2-1; D might be TRBD2 (5 bases). Trimming took 1 base from V and 0 from J, leaving 8 bases between them. The CDR3 contains 15 residues. In germline, CDR1 is SGHNT, CDR2 YYREEE (reference sequence). The DNA of the CDR3 is TGTGCCAGCAGCTTGATGGGGAGCTCCTACAATGAGCAGTTCTTC. Translation gives CASSLMGSSYNEQFF.

The rearrangement links TRBV27 to TRBJ1-2; D might be TRBD1 (5 bases). CDR3 length: 16 residues. Germline V lookup: CDR1 MNHEY, CDR2 SMNVEV (reference sequence). The V end lost 2 bases, the J end lost 5 bases, and 18 bases lay between the germline ends. The CDR3 here is CASSLRSSQGPYGYTF. In DNA form, the CDR3 reads TGTGCCAGCAGTTTAAGGTCTAGTCAGGGCCCTTATGGCTACACCTTC.

The V call is TRBV4-2, the J call TRBJ2-2; 15 bases align to TRBD2. With V trimmed by 4 bases and J by 5 bases, 17 bases remained unmatched. The CDR3 contains 21 residues. Germline CDR1 is LGHNA and CDR2 is YNFKEQ. The chain's CDR3 is CASSPSLVRGLAGGRTGELFF. As DNA, the CDR3 is TGTGCCAGCAGCCCCTCTCTCGTCCGGGGACTAGCGGGAGGCAGGACCGGGGAGCTGTTTTTT.

The V and J genes are TRBV27 and TRBJ2-1; 9 bases align to TRBD2. The CDR3 sequence is 16 residues long. CDR1 MNHEY and CDR2 SMNVEV come from the germline V gene (reference sequence). The V gene end was trimmed by 0 bases and the J gene end by 4 bases; junction bases not matched to a gene: 4. The CDR3 DNA is TGTGCCAGCAGTTTATCTAGCGGGAGCGCGTACAATGAGCAGTTCTTC. It encodes CASSLSSGSAYNEQFF.

V usage is TRBV4-1 and J usage is TRBJ2-1; 7 positions agree with TRBD2. CDR3 length: 15 residues. From germline, CDR1 is MGHRA and CDR2 YSYEKL. Trimming cost V 6 bases and J 0 bases; bases outside gene matches: 5. This CDR3 reads CASRILADSYNEQFF. In nucleotides, the CDR3 is TGCGCCAGCAGAATTCTAGCGGACTCCTACAATGAGCAGTTCTTC.

This chain uses TRBV6-6 with TRBJ2-4; the match to TRBD1 covers 7 bases. This CDR3 is 13 amino acids long. Germline V gene sequence: CDR1 MNHNY, CDR2 SVGAGI (reference sequence). The V and J ends lost 5 bases and 6 bases, in that order; junction bases with no gene match: 4. CDR3 sequence: CASSPEGANIQYF. The DNA for the CDR3 is TGTGCCAGCAGTCCCGAGGGGGCAAACATTCAGTACTTC.

The chain's CDR3 is CASSFWGESIQYF. CDR3 bases: TGCGCCAGCAGCTTTTGGGGGGAGAGCATTCAGTACTTC. The chain joins TRBV5-1 to TRBJ2-4; D perhaps matches TRBD2 (6 bases). V shed 2 bases and J shed 9 bases, with 12 bases lying between them. Germline CDR1 is SGHRS and CDR2 is YFSETQ. This CDR3 region has 13 residues. The entire variable domain, with the rest obtained from reference TRBV5-1 and TRBJ2-4, is as follows: KAGVTQTPRYLIKTRGQQVTLSCSPISGHRSVSWYQQTPGQGLQFLFEYFSETQRNKGNFPGRFSGRQFSNSRSEMNVSTLELGDSALYLCASSFWGESIQYFGAGTRLSVL.

V gene TRBV7-9 combines with J gene TRBJ2-5, with 15 bases fitting TRBD2. V gave up 5 bases and J gave up 2 bases; unmatched junction bases: 9. CDR1 and CDR2 (germline): SEHNR, FQNEAQ (reference sequence). The CDR3 extends over 18 amino acids. CDR3 protein: CASSQGLAGGRGQETQYF. The DNA of the CDR3 is TGTGCCAGCAGCCAAGGACTAGCGGGAGGGAGGGGACAAGAGACCCAGTACTTC.

V and J are TRBV5-1 and TRBJ2-1, with 8 bases identical to TRBD2. Looked up from germline, CDR1 is SGHRS and CDR2 is YFSETQ. The CDR3 spans 15 residues. The J segment lost 0 bases and the V segment lost 1 base, leaving 0 bases of the junction unmatched. The CDR3: CASSLSGSSYNEQFF. The DNA of the CDR3 is TGCGCCAGCAGCTTGAGCGGGAGCTCCTACAATGAGCAGTTCTTC.

This chain uses TRBV7-9 with TRBJ2-1; TRBD2 might be the D (6 bases). CDR1 is SEHNR and CDR2 is FQNEAQ in the germline V gene (reference sequence). V lost 4 bases, J lost 10 bases, and 8 bases lay in between. The CDR3 consists of 11 residues. CDR3 sequence reads: CASSWSGEQFF. CDR3 coding DNA: TGTGCCAGCAGCTGGAGCGGGGAGCAGTTCTTC.

This clone showed up just once. CDR3 amino acids: CATGGYGNQPQHF. The CDR3 coding sequence is TGTGCCACCGGGGGATACGGCAATCAGCCCCAGCATTTT. The chain uses TRBV28 and TRBJ1-5, with D possibly matching TRBD1 (5 bases). Trimming removed 10 bases from V and 2 bases from J, with 12 bases in between. Germline V gene lookup returns CDR1 MDHEN and CDR2 SYDVKM. This CDR3 contains 13 residues.

J is TRBJ2-7 and V is TRBV19; tentatively, D is TRBD2 (5 bases). CDR3 size: 13 residues. Germline V CDR1 and CDR2: LNHDA, SQIVND (reference sequence). The V end lost 3 bases, the J end lost 7 bases, and 13 bases lay between the germline ends. The CDR3 loop reads CASSIYSGSEQYF. In DNA form, the CDR3 reads TGTGCCAGTAGTATTTATTCGGGGAGTGAGCAGTACTTC.

This rearrangement joins TRBV18 to TRBJ2-2, with no clear D. The CDR3 spans 13 residues. V lost 5 bases and J lost 4, with 8 bases in between. Germline V gene data show CDR1 as KGHSH and CDR2 as LQKENI. CDR3 DNA sequence: TGTGCCAGCTCATCACAGAGCACCGGGGAGCTGTTTTTT. Protein product: CASSSQSTGELFF.

V is TRBV5-6 and J is TRBJ2-5; a weak D match, TRBD2 (6 bases). Germline CDR1 and CDR2: SGHDT and YYEEEE. The CDR3 spans 14 residues. Trimming removed 0 bases from V and 4 bases from J, with 10 bases in between. CDR3 nucleotides: TGTGCCAGCAGCTTGGCTAAGGGAGGAGAGACCCAGTACTTC. Translating it yields CASSLAKGGETQYF.

The chain uses TRBV7-9 and TRBJ2-2, with 7 bases identical to TRBD1. The length of the CDR3 is 15 residues. Germline trimming cut 4 bases from V and 3 bases from J; bases unmatched to any gene: 5. CDR1 SEHNR and CDR2 FQNEAQ come from the germline V gene (reference sequence). CDR3 DNA sequence: TGTGCCAGCAGCTCCAGACAGGGTGACACCGGGGAGCTGTTTTTT. This sequence encodes CASSSRQGDTGELFF.

This sequence joins TRBV5-1 and TRBJ2-7; tentative D call: TRBD2 (6 bases). This CDR3 spans 14 amino acids. CDR1 and CDR2 (germline): SGHRS, YFSETQ. V lost 0 bases and J 2 bases, leaving 9 bases between the germline ends. The CDR3 DNA sequence: TGCGCCAGCAGCTTGGGGTCGGGGGCCTACGAGCAGTACTTC. Its protein product is CASSLGSGAYEQYF.

J is TRBJ2-2 and V is TRBV5-5; 10 bases are a match to TRBD2. This CDR3 spans 16 amino acids. The germline V gene has CDR1 SGHKS and CDR2 YYEKEE (reference sequence). After removal of 4 bases from V and 7 bases from J, the junction contained 10 bases not matched to a gene. CDR3 sequence: CASSPVSSGSYGELFF. The CDR3 bases are TGTGCCAGCAGCCCGGTATCTAGCGGGAGTTACGGGGAGCTGTTTTTT.

This CDR3 is CASSFSGTTREQYF. The CDR3 DNA is TGCGCCAGCAGCTTTAGCGGGACTACGAGGGAGCAGTACTTC. This chain connects TRBV5-1 to TRBJ2-7, with 8 nucleotides matching TRBD2. The trim removed 2 bases at V and 7 bases at J, leaving 8 bases unmatched. CDR3 length equals 14 residues. Germline V CDR1 and CDR2: SGHRS, YFSETQ.

The chain uses TRBV19 and TRBJ2-7, with 12 positions matching TRBD2. This CDR3 comprises 14 residues. In germline, CDR1 is LNHDA, CDR2 SQIVND (reference sequence). The trim removed 5 bases at V and 5 bases at J, leaving 4 bases unmatched. DNA of the CDR3: TGTGCCAGTAGTGATCTAGCGGGAGGGGACGAGCAGTACTTC. Amino acids: CASSDLAGGDEQYF.